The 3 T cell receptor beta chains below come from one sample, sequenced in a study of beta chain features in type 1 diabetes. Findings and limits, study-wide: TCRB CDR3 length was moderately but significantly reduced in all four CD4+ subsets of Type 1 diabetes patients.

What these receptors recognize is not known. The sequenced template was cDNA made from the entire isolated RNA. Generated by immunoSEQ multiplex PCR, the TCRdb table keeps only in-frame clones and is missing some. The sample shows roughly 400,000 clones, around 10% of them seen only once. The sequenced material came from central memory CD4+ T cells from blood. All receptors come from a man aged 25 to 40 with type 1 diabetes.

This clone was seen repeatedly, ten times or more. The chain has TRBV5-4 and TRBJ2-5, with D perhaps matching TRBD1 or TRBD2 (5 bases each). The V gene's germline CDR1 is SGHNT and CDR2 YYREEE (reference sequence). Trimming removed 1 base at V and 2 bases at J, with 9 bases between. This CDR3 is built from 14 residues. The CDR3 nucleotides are TGTGCCAGCAGCTTGTTGGGGGAACAAGAGACCCAGTACTTC. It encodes CASSLLGEQETQYF.

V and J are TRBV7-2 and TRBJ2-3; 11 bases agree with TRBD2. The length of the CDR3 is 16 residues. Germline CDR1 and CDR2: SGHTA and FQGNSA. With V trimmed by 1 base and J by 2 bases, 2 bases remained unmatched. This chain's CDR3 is CASSLVLAGATDTQYF. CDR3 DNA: TGTGCCAGCAGCTTAGTACTAGCGGGGGCCACAGATACGCAGTATTTT.

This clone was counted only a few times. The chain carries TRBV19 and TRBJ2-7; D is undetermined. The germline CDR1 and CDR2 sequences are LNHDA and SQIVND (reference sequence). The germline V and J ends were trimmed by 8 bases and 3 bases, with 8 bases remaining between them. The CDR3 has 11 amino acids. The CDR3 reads CASAVGYEQYF. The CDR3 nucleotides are TGTGCCAGTGCGGTCGGCTACGAGCAGTACTTC.